This passage covers 7 T cell receptor beta chains from one sample sequenced in a study of beta chain features in type 1 diabetes. Study-level results: Among patients with Type 1 diabetes, TCRB CDR3s were moderately but significantly shorter in every one of the four CD4+ subsets.

These receptors' targets are unknown. Expressed TCRB transcripts got sequenced, as all isolated RNA was reverse transcribed. The protocol was immunoSEQ multiplex PCR, while the TCRdb copy is restricted to in-frame clones and leaves out a portion. The sample includes hundreds of thousands of clones, about a tenth of them seen just once. Sequences were obtained from naive CD4+ T cells from blood. These receptors were taken from a man aged 25 to 40 with type 1 diabetes.

The chain couples TRBV27 to TRBJ2-1; 8 nucleotides match TRBD2. The CDR3 has 15 residues. Germline-derived CDR1 and CDR2 are MNHEY and SMNVEV (reference sequence). The V gene end was trimmed by 6 bases and the J gene end by 8 bases; junction bases not matched to a gene: 12. Written as DNA, the CDR3 is TGTGCCAGCAGCGACCCGGGACTAGTGGTCCATGAGCAGTTCTTC. This codes for CASSDPGLVVHEQFF.

The DNA for the CDR3 is TGTGCCAGCAGGAAGCCATCCAGGGTACTTGGGGCCAACGTCCTGACTTTC. The encoded protein is CASRKPSRVLGANVLTF. The chain joins TRBV7-9 to TRBJ2-6, with a tentative D call TRBD1 (5 bases). Looked up from germline, CDR1 is SEHNR and CDR2 is FQNEAQ (reference sequence). The CDR3 contains 17 residues. Deletions cut 6 bases from V and 3 bases from J, with 18 bases between.

The V and J genes are TRBV6-1 and TRBJ1-1, with TRBD1 matching over 10 bases. There are 14 residues in the CDR3. Germline V CDR1 and CDR2: MNHNS, SASEGT. V shed 8 bases and J 9 bases; nucleotides not matched to a gene: 12. CDR3 nucleotides: TGTGCCAGCGATGTCCGAGACAGGGGGCCGAAAGCTTTCTTT. It specifies CASDVRDRGPKAFF.

This clone was picked up a small number of times. The chain carries TRBV6-5 and TRBJ1-2; D not resolved. CDR3 length: 14 residues. V gave up 5 bases and J gave up 8 bases, with 18 bases separating them. Germline CDR1 MNHEY, CDR2 SVGAGI. CDR3: CASSHQQDSDGYTF. The CDR3 DNA follows: TGTGCCAGCAGTCACCAGCAGGATAGTGACGGCTACACCTTC.

This clone was seen only a few times. The chain carries TRBV10-2 and TRBJ2-3, with TRBD2 identical over 8 bases. This CDR3 region has 15 residues. V was clipped by 4 bases and J by 0 bases; unmatched bases: 3. The germline CDR1 and CDR2 sequences are WSHSY and SAAADI. CDR3 in DNA: TGCGCCAGCAGTGCAGTAGCGGGGAGCACAGATACGCAGTATTTT. Protein product: CASSAVAGSTDTQYF.

The chain is built from TRBV4-1 and TRBJ2-2; 7 bases match TRBD1. The germline gives CDR1 MGHRA, CDR2 YSYEKL. Germline trimming cut 2 bases from V and 0 bases from J; bases unmatched to any gene: 3. This CDR3 comprises 16 residues. Here the CDR3 DNA reads TGCGCCAGCAGCCAAACAGGGGCAGCGAACACCGGGGAGCTGTTTTTT. Protein sequence: CASSQTGAANTGELFF.

This clone was found a few times. The rearrangement links TRBV4-2 to TRBJ1-1, with TRBD1 identical over 10 bases. Germline assignment: CDR1 LGHNA and CDR2 YNFKEQ. J was trimmed by 5 bases and V by 1 base; bases with no gene match: 7. The CDR3 length is 16 residues. The CDR3 loop is CASSQASGTGVTEAFF. CDR3 DNA: TGTGCCAGCAGCCAAGCCTCCGGGACAGGGGTGACTGAAGCTTTCTTT.